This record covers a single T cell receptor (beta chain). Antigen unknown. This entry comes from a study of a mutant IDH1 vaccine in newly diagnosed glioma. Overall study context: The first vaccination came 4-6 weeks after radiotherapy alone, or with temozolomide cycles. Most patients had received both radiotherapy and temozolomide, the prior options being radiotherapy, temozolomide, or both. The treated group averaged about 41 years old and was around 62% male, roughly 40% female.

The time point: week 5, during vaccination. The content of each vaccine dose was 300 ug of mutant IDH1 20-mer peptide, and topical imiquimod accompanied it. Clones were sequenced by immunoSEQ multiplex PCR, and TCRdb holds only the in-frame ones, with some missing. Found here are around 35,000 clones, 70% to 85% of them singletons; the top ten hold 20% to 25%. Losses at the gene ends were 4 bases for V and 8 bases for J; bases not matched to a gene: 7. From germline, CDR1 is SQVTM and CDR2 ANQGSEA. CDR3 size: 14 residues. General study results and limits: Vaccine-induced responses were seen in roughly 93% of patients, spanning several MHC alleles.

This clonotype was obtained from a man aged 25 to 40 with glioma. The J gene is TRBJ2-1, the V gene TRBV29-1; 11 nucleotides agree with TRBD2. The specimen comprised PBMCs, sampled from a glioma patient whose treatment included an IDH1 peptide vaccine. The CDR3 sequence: CSVVRLAGRYEQFF. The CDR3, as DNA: TGCAGCGTTGTCCGACTAGCGGGAAGGTATGAGCAGTTCTTC.